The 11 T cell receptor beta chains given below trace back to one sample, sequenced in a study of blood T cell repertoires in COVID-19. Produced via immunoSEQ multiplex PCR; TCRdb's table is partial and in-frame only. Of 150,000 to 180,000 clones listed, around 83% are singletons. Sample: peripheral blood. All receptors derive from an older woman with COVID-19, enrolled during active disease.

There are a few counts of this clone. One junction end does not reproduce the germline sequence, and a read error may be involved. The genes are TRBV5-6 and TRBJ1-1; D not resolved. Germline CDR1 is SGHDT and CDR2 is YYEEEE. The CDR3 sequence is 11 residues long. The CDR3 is CASSRDTEAFF. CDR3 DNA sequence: TGTGCCAGCAGCCGTGACACGGAAGCTTTCTTT.

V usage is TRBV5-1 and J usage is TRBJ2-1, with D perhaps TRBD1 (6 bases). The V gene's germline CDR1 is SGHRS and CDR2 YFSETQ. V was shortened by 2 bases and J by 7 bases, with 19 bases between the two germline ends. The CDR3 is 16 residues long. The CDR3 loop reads CASSFFQGLPPNEQFF. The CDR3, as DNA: TGCGCCAGCAGCTTTTTTCAGGGGCTTCCCCCTAATGAGCAGTTCTTC.

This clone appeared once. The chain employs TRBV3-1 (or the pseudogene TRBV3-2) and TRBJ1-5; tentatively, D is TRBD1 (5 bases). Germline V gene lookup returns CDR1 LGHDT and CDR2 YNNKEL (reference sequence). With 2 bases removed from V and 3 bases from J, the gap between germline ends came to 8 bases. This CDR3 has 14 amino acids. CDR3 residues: CASSQQDTNQPQHF. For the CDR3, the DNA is TGTGCCAGCAGCCAACAGGACACCAATCAGCCCCAGCATTTT.

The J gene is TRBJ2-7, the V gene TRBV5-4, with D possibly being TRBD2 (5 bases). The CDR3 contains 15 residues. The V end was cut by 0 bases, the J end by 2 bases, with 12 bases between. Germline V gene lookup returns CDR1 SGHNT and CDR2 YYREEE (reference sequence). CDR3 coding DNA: TGTGCCAGCAGCTTGGCGGGGATCGGCACCTACGAGCAGTACTTC. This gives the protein CASSLAGIGTYEQYF.

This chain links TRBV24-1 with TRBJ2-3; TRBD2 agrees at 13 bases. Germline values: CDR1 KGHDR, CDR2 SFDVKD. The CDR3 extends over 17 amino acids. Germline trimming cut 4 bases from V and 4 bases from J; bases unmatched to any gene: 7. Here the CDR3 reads CATSDPTGTSGADTQYF. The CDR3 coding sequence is TGTGCCACCAGTGACCCAACCGGGACTAGCGGGGCAGATACGCAGTATTTT.

The CDR3 bases are TGCGCCAGCAGCTTTCGGGGGTCTGGGCAGGGATACGAGCAGTACTTC. Translation gives CASSFRGSGQGYEQYF. This sequence joins TRBV5-1 and TRBJ2-7; D is perhaps TRBD2 (6 bases). The germline gives CDR1 SGHRS, CDR2 YFSETQ. The CDR3 is made up of 16 amino acids. Deletions cut 2 bases from V and 4 bases from J, with 19 bases between.

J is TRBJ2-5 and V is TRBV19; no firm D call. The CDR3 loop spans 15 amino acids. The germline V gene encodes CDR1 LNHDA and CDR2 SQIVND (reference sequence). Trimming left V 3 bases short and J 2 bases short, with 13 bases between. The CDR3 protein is CASSISTPRQETQYF. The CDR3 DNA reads TGTGCCAGTAGTATCTCCACTCCTAGACAAGAGACCCAGTACTTC.

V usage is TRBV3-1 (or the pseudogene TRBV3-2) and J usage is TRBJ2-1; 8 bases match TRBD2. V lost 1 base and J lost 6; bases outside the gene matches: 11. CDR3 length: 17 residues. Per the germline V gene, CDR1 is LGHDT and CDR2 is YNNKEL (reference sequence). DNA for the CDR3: TGTGCCAGCAGCCAAGGATACGGCGGGACTAGGTCCAATGAGCAGTTCTTC. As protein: CASSQGYGGTRSNEQFF.

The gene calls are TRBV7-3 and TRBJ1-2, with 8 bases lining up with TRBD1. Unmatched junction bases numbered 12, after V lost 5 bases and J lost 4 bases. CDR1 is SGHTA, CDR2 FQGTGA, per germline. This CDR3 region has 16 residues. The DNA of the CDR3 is TGTGCCAGCAGCCCAAACAACAGGGGGGGAGGCTATGGCTACACCTTC. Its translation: CASSPNNRGGGYGYTF.

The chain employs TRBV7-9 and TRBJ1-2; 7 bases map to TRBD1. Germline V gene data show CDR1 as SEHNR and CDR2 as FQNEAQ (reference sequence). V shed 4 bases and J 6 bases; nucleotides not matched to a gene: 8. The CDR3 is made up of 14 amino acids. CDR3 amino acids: CASSYSTGIDGYTF. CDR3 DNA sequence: TGTGCCAGCAGCTACTCGACAGGGATCGATGGCTACACCTTC.

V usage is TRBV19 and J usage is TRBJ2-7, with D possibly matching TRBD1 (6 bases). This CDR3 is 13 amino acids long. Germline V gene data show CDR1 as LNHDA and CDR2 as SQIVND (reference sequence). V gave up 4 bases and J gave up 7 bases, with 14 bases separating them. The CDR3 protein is CASSRDNSQEQYF. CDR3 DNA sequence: TGTGCCAGTAGTAGGGACAACTCTCAAGAGCAGTACTTC. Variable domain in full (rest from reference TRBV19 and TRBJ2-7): DGGITQSPKYLFRKEGQNVTLSCEQNLNHDAMYWYRQDPGQGLRLIYYSQIVNDFQKGDIAEGYSVSREKKESFPLTVTSAQKNPTAFYLCASSRDNSQEQYFGPGTRLTVT.